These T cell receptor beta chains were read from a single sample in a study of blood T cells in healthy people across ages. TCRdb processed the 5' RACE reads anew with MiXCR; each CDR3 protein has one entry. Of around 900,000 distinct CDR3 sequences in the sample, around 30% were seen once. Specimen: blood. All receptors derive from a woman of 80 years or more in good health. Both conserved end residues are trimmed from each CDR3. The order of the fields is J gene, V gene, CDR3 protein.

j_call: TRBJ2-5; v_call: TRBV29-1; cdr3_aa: SVEKGAGETQY
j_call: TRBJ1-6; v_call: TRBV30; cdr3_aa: AWSVLGQRNSPLH
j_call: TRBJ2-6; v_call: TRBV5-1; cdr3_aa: ASSARDGGSGANVLT
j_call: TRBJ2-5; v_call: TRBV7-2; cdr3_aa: ASSRSPSVARETQY
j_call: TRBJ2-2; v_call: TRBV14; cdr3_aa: ASSPGHSAGELF
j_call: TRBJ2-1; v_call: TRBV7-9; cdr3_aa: ASRLSPRRATHSNEQF
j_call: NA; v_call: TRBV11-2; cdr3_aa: GSSLDRAGGNEQY
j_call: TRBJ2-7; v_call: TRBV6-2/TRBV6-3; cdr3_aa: ASSCSTGQGKIYEQY
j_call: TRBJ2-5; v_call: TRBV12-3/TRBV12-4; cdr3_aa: ASRRGDSLYETQY
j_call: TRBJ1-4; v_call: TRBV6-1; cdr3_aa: ASIRDAPFEKLF
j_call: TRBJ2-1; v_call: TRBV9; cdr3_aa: ASSVVGLAGAIPSYNEQF
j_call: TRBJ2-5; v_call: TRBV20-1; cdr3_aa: SARALAGGPGETQY
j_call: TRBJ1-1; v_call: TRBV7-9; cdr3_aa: ASSLHRGGGTEAF
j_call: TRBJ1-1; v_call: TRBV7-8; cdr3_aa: ASSHRAHTEAF
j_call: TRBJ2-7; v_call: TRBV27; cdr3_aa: ASSSQDRYEQY
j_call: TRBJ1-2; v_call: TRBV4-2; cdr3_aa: ASSRIGQGLDGYT
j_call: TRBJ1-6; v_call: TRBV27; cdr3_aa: ASSIRSGGPGGPLH
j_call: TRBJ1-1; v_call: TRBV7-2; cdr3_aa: ASSLAGQGSTEAF
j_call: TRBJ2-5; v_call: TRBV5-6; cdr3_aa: ASSTGRFFGAQETQY
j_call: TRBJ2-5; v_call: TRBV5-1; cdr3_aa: ASSLVAGPRTQY
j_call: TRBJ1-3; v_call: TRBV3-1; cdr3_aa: ASSGMDRGNGNTIY
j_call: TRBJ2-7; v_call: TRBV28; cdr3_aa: ASSFGLGYEQY
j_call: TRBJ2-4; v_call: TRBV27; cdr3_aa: ASRGTGNLAKNIRY
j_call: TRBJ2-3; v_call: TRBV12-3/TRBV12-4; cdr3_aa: ASSRNSVSADTQY
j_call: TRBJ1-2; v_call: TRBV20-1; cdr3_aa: SAAEIDGYT
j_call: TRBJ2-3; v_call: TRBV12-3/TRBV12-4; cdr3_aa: ASGVQRVGADTQY
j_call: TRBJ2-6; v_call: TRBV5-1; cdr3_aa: ASSAGQGAAYSGANVRT
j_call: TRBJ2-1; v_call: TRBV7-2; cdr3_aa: ASSLALGVGWNEQF
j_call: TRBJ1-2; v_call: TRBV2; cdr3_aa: ASSKDRLSNYGYT
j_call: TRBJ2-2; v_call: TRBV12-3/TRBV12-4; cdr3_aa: ASNLAGGNTGELF
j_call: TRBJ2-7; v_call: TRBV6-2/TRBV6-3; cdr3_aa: ASSYHGRKGDEQY
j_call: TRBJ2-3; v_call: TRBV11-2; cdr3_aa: ASSLSAGRDQDTQY
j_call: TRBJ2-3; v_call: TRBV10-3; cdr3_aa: AISDPGLAGANTDTQY
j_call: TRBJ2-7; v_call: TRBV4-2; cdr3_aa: ASSQARSYEQY
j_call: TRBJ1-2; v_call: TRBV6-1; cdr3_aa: ASREGTASNYGYT
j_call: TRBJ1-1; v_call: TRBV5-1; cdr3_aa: ASRRPGGAEAF
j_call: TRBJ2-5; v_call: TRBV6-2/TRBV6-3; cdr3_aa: ASSRSGVRQETQY
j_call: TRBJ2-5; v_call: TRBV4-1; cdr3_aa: ASSQRYREGKQY
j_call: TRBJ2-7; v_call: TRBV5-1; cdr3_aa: ASSVGQGGNEQY
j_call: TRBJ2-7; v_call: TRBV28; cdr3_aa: ASRSRDGTYEQY
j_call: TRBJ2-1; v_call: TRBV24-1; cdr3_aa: ATSDLQGGSYNEQF
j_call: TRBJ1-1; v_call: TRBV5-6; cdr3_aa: ASSRRGPTEAF
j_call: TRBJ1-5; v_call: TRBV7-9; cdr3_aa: ASSPWDGDQPQH
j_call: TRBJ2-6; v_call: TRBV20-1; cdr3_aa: SAEQGALAGANVLT
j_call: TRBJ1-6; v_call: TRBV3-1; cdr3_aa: ASSETGGHLNSPLH
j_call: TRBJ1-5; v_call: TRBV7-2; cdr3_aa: ASSLRFDSYSNQPQH
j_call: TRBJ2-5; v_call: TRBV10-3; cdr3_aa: AISEAQGDQTQY
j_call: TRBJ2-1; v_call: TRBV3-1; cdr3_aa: ASSPPSGGWF
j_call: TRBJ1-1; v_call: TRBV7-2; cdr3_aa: ASSSWDGNTEAF
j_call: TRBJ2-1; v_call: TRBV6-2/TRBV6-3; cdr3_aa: ASSWGSGYNEQF
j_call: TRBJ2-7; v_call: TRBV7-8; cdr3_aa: ASSLRDSGLEQY
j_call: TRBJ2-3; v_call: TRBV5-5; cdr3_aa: ASSFPAAGGTDTQY
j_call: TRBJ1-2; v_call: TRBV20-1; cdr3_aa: SAVDRRNYGYT
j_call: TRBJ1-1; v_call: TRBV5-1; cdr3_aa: ASSLRTGVPNTEAF
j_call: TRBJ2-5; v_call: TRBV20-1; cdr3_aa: SARRHYREETQY
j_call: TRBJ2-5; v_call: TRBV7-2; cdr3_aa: ASSFFAGGLSETQY
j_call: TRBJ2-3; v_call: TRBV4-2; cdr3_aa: ASSQQTGQNTDTQY
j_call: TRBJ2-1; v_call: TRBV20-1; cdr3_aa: SAKGRGSSYNEQF
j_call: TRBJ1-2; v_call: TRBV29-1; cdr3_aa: SVGGLGGRGEGYT
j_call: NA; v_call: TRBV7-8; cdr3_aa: ASSHGQVKTQY